Detailed here is one T cell receptor (beta chain). Germline V CDR1 and CDR2: LGHNA, YNFKEQ. CDR3 length equals 13 residues. Between the trimmed V and J ends, which lost 1 base and 10 bases, there was a span of 11 bases. The source of the sample is a study of technical replicates of blood from a few donors. Using immunoSEQ multiplex PCR, the repertoire was profiled, and TCRdb retains in-frame clones only, with some absent. The sample has almost 90,000 clones, around 95% seen once. This chain joins TRBV4-2 and TRBJ2-1, with D possibly being TRBD2 (6 bases). Sequenced: T cells isolated from PBMCs. The sequence was obtained from a human donor in good health. For the CDR3, the DNA is TGTGCCAGCAGCCAAGTACGGGGAGGAGAGCAGTTCTTC. As protein: CASSQVRGGEQFF.